Here is one T cell receptor (beta chain) with its context. Its antigen target is currently unknown. Sequence at one end of the junction differs from germline and may be a read error. Sample time point, as interpreted from the label and publication: cells obtained before transplantation from donor or recipient. CD3+CD4+ and CD3+CD8+ populations were FACS-sorted from unstimulated pre-transplant donor and recipient cells taken from spleen or lymph nodes. There are 14 amino acids in the CDR3, from cysteine to phenylalanine inclusive. This entry keeps only the CDR3 DNA: 42 bases, framed from base 1. Based on the germline V gene, the CDR1 and CDR2 sequences are SGHRS and YFSETQ. Libraries were prepared through the immunoSEQ multiplex PCR assay. For most patients, genomic DNA was isolated with the Qiagen DNeasy Blood and Tissue Kit and shipped frozen to Adaptive Biotechnologies for TCR sequencing. For most patients, high-throughput TCR-beta CDR3 sequencing of genomic DNA was performed by Adaptive Biotechnologies. Processing in the source paper ran as follows. Adaptive's ImmunoSEQ software supplied the TCR sequencing data for more than 15 patients, while MiXCR and VDJtools were used to process a few other patients. CD4 versus CD8 sorting errors were corrected by removing sequences found in both subsets at a frequency ratio below 5:1. CDR3 nucleotide sequences shared between donor and recipient were removed because their origin could not be assigned. To be classed as alloreactive, a clone needed at least 2-fold expansion over unstimulated cells and a minimum CFSE-low frequency of 0.002% (template counts) or 0.001% (read counts). Clones detected in sequenced pre-transplant spleen, lymph node, or MLR CFSE-low populations of the donor or recipient were defined as mappable. Cumulative frequency of alloreactive clones was calculated as a percentage of all sequences weighted by copy number. TCRdb took this table from immuneACCESS and kept in-frame rearrangements with V and J called. Such tables lack part of the clones; where checked against another copy, unresolved V genes explain under half of the gap, and the rest is unexplained. The V and J calls and clone size were taken over from that table, and D and trimming were inferred from the DNA. The sample contains some 50,000 clones, around 85% of them found a single time. Together, the top ten hold about 0.43% of the sample.

This specimen comes from a study of graft-versus-host responses after intestinal transplantation (TCRdb year 2021). Turning to the overall study: The transplants that recipients got were multivisceral, liver-intestinal, or isolated intestinal. Every recipient was given anti-thymocyte globulin induction, followed by 2 to 3 years of maintenance tacrolimus and steroids. Graft-versus-host and host-versus-graft alloreactive T cell clones were tracked in the graft, circulation and bone marrow after intestinal transplantation using bulk TCR-beta CDR3 sequencing. To identify alloreactive clones, pre-transplant mixed lymphocyte reaction products were sequenced and compared with unstimulated pre-transplant donor and recipient T cells. The cohort enrolled 20 to 30 intestinal transplant recipients including one retransplant, and 3 patients lacking pretransplant specimens were excluded. A peak of at least 4% donor T cells among recipient peripheral blood mononuclear cells was the definition used for donor T cell macrochimerism. Rather than being sequenced by the commercial service, samples from a few later patients were sequenced in-house on an Illumina MiSeq and processed with MiXCR. The investigation overall reported the following: GvH clones turned up in recipient bone marrow, with some appearing earlier in ileal mucosa or blood, a pattern consistent with an intestinal mucosal origin. High GvH to HvG T cell clonal ratios were observed in the allografts of patients with donor T cell macrochimerism. The relatively low number and heterogeneity of intestinal transplant patients limited the conclusions. Early after transplant, peak levels of circulating GvH clones were found to be associated with declines in HvG clones.

The TCR comes from a human donor who was the organ donor for an intestinal transplant. Source: unstimulated CD4+ T cells sorted from spleen or lymph node cells, taken before transplant. The sequence joins TRBV5-1 to TRBJ2-7; TRBD1 aligns with 9 central bases. At the DNA level, the sequence is TGTGCCAGCAGCTTGCTGACAGGGGGCTACGAGCAGTACTTC. This gives the protein CASSLLTGGYEQYF.